This paragraph reports one T cell receptor (beta chain). Its specificity is not known. This sample is drawn from a study of CXCR3-negative and CXCR3-positive naive CD8 T cells. General study findings and limits: Compared with CXCR3-negative naive cells, CXCR3-positive naive cells showed more hydrophobic TRB CDR3s. For memory CD8+ cells diversity was much lower, but both naive subsets had comparably high diversity.

Researchers prepared the TRB cDNA libraries using 5' RACE with UMI labels. TCRdb reprocessed the 5' RACE reads and keeps a single row for each CDR3 protein, giving no DNA. The sample has 70,000 to 100,000 distinct CDR3 sequences, and its top ten clones hold approximately 0.99%. The origin of this receptor is a human donor in good health. Some clones in this sample may be carry-over from other donors' samples. Sequenced: naive CXCR3- CD8+ T cells from blood. Subset of the sample: CD45RO-CCR7+CD27+CD95- naive CD8+ T cells lacking CXCR3 (TNR3-).

CDR3 in amino acids: CAGDGPSTDTQYF. This chain joins TRBV30 and TRBJ2-3; TCRdb calls TRBD2, which cannot be checked without DNA. The CDR3 consists of 13 residues. Germline V gene lookup returns CDR1 GTSNPN and CDR2 SVGIG (reference sequence).